One sample yielded the 12 T cell receptor beta chains listed below, sequenced in a study of T cells in Graves' hyperthyroidism and ophthalmopathy (dated by TCRdb to between 2018 and 2020). Library preparation employed multiplex PCR. Sequenced on an Illumina HiSeq 2000. The TCR beta CDR3 regions were amplified from the RNA transcripts. A first-round RT-PCR of the TCR CDR3 used the HTBI primer set with the Qiagen OneStep RT-PCR kit. TCRdb redid the processing of the public reads, applying fastp at Q25 and MiXCR, and retained in-frame beta chains. A single entry per CDR3 protein holds the most common genes and DNA from its merged rows. This sample holds 500,000 to 800,000 distinct CDR3 sequences; about 14% were observed only once. The top ten clonotypes cover around an eighth of the sample. The sample comprised blood. The receptor set was obtained from a woman in her forties or fifties with Graves' ophthalmopathy.

This clonotype has at least ten counts. The V gene is TRBV20-1, the J gene TRBJ2-7, with 14 bases identical to TRBD2. The V gene's germline CDR1 is DFQATT and CDR2 SNEGSKA (reference sequence). Losses at the gene ends were 3 bases for V and 3 bases for J; bases not matched to a gene: 7. This CDR3 has 16 amino acids. The chain's CDR3 is CSASRLAGGRFYEQYF. The CDR3 DNA is TGCAGTGCTAGTCGACTAGCGGGAGGGCGCTTCTACGAGCAGTACTTC.

This clonotype appeared a few times. The chain combines TRBV5-4 with TRBJ2-2; TRBD2 agrees at 10 bases. Germline V CDR1 and CDR2: SGHNT, YYREEE (reference sequence). The CDR3 has 15 residues. Trimming at V came to 1 base and at J to 5 bases, leaving 2 bases not matched to a gene. CDR3 DNA: TGTGCCAGCAGCTTGATGACTAGCGGGACCGGGGAGCTGTTTTTT. Its translation: CASSLMTSGTGELFF.

The rearrangement links TRBV20-1 to TRBJ1-1, with 8 nucleotides matching TRBD1. The CDR3 spans 15 residues. V lost 0 bases, J lost 0 bases, and 3 bases stayed unmatched. The germline gives CDR1 DFQATT, CDR2 SNEGSKA (reference sequence). The CDR3 nucleotides are TGCAGTGCTAGAGAAGGGACAGGTATGAACACTGAAGCTTTCTTT. Translation: CSAREGTGMNTEAFF.

V usage is TRBV4-2 and J usage is TRBJ1-1; possible D gene TRBD1, 6 bases. The CDR3 covers 17 residues. The germline gives CDR1 LGHNA, CDR2 YNFKEQ. With 4 bases removed from V and 1 base from J, the gap between germline ends came to 19 bases. CDR3 region: CASSLSGASTPNTEAFF. CDR3 nucleotide sequence: TGTGCCAGCAGCCTATCAGGGGCCTCGACTCCGAACACTGAAGCTTTCTTT.

This chain connects TRBV7-6 to TRBJ2-7, with 12 positions matching TRBD2. V dropped 1 base and J dropped 6; count of bases not matched to a gene: 16. The CDR3 loop spans 19 amino acids. Germline V gene lookup returns CDR1 SGHVS and CDR2 FNYEAQ. The CDR3 sequence is CASSLVAASGRAVISEQYF. CDR3 nucleotides: TGTGCCAGCAGCTTAGTTGCGGCTAGCGGGAGGGCCGTGATATCCGAGCAGTACTTC.

This clonotype came up a few times. The chain is built from TRBV20-1 and TRBJ2-2; 11 bases agree with TRBD1. The V segment lost 6 bases and the J segment 6 bases; nucleotides outside the gene matches: 3. Germline CDR1 reads DFQATT; CDR2 reads SNEGSKA (reference sequence). The CDR3 consists of 13 residues. The CDR3 here is CSARTGGAGELFF. The CDR3 nucleotides are TGCAGTGCCCGGACAGGGGGCGCCGGGGAGCTGTTTTTT.

The CDR3 loop is CASSLSGQINYGYTF. The CDR3 DNA reads TGTGCCAGCAGCTTATCGGGACAGATTAACTATGGCTACACCTTC. The chain links TRBV7-9 to TRBJ1-2, with 7 bases aligning to TRBD1. Germline V gene sequence: CDR1 SEHNR, CDR2 FQNEAQ (reference sequence). J lost 1 base, V lost 2 bases, and 4 bases had no gene match. The CDR3 extends over 15 amino acids. Supplemented by reference TRBV7-9 and TRBJ1-2, the full variable domain reads DTGVSQNPRHKITKRGQNVTFRCDPISEHNRLYWYRQTLGQGPEFLTYFQNEAQLEKSRLLSDRFSAERPKGSFSTLEIQRTEQGDSAMYLCASSLSGQINYGYTFGSGTRLTVV.

The chain links TRBV6-1 to TRBJ1-1, with 9 bases matching TRBD1. The CDR3 is made up of 16 amino acids. Germline V gene data show CDR1 as MNHNS and CDR2 as SASEGT. V lost 6 bases and J lost 5; bases outside the gene matches: 13. CDR3 in amino acids: CASSRSDRGFSTEAFF. As DNA, the CDR3 is TGTGCCAGCAGCCGGTCGGACAGGGGATTTAGTACTGAAGCTTTCTTT.

This chain uses TRBV3-1 with TRBJ1-6; D is perhaps TRBD1 (6 bases). Trimming pared 4 bases from V and 3 bases from J, leaving 19 bases between. Germline V gives CDR1 LGHDT, CDR2 YNNKEL (reference sequence). The CDR3 totals 18 residues. CDR3: CASSLFPGHPRYNSPLHF. The CDR3 DNA reads TGTGCCAGCAGCCTTTTCCCGGGACATCCCCGCTATAATTCACCCCTCCACTTT.

This chain connects TRBV20-1 to TRBJ2-7; D gene uncertain. In germline, CDR1 is DFQATT, CDR2 SNEGSKA (reference sequence). This CDR3 has 12 residues. V lost 5 bases and J lost 3, with 11 bases in between. CDR3 amino acids: CSAWTRYYEQYF. For the CDR3, the DNA is TGCAGTGCTTGGACCCGGTACTACGAGCAGTACTTC.

In its sample, this clonotype was seen many times. The V and J genes are TRBV12-3 or TRBV12-4 and TRBJ2-4; TRBD1 is a possible D gene (6 bases). V lost 4 bases to trimming and J lost 7 bases, with 17 bases between them. The CDR3 length is 15 residues. As DNA, the CDR3 is TGTGCCAGCAGTTCAGAGACAGGTTGGATGAACATTCAGTACTTC. Its translation is CASSSETGWMNIQYF.

The chain couples TRBV27 to TRBJ1-1; unclear D gene. V was pared by 5 bases and J by 1 base, with 8 bases between. Germline CDR1 reads MNHEY; CDR2 reads SMNVEV (reference sequence). This CDR3 comprises 13 residues. In DNA, the CDR3 is TGTGCCAGCAGTAAACCAGGGAACACTGAAGCTTTCTTT. Translating it yields CASSKPGNTEAFF.